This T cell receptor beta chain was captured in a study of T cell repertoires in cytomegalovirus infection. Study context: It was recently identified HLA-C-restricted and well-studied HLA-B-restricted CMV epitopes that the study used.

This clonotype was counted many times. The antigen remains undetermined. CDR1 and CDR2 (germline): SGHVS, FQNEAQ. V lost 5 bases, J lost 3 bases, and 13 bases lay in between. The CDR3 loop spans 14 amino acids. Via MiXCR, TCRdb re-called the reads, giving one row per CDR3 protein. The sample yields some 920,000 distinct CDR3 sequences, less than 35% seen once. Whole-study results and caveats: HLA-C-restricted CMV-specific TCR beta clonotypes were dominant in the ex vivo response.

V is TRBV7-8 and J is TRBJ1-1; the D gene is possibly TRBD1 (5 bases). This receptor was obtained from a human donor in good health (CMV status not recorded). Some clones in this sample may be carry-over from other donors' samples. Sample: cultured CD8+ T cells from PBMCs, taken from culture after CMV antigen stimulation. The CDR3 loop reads CASSPQGIYTEAFF. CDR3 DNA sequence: TGTGCCAGCAGCCCTCAGGGAATTTACACTGAAGCTTTCTTT. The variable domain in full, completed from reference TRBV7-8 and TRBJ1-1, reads GAGVSQSPRYKVAKRGQDVALRCDPISGHVSLFWYQQALGQGPEFLTYFQNEAQLDKSGLPSDRFFAERPEGSVSTLKIQRTQQEDSAVYLCASSPQGIYTEAFFGQGTRLTVV.